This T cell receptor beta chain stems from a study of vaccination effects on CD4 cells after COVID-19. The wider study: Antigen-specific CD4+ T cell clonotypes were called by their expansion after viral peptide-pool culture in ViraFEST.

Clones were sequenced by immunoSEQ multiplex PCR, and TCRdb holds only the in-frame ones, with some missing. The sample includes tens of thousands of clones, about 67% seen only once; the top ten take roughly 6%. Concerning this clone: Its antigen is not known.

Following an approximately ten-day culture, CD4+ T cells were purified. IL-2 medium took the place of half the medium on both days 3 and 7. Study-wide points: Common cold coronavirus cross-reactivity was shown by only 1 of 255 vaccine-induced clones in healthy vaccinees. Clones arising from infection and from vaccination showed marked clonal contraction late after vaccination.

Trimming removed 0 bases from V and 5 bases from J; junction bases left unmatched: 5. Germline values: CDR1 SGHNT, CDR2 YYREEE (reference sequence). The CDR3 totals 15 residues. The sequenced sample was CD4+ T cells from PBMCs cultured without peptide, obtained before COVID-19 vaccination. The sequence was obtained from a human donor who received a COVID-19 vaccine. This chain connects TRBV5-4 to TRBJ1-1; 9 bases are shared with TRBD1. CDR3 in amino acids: CASSLDRGRRTEAFF. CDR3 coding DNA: TGTGCCAGCAGCTTGGACAGGGGGCGGAGAACTGAAGCTTTCTTT.